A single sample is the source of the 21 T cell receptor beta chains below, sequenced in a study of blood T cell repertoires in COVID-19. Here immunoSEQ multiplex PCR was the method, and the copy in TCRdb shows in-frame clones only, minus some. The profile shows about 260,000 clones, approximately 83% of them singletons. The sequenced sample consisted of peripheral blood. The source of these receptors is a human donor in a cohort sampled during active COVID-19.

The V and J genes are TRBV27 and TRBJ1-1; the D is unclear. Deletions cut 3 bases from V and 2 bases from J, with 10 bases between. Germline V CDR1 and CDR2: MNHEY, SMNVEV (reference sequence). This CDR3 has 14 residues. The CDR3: CASSFESENTEAFF. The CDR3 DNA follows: TGTGCCAGCAGTTTCGAAAGCGAAAACACTGAAGCTTTCTTT.

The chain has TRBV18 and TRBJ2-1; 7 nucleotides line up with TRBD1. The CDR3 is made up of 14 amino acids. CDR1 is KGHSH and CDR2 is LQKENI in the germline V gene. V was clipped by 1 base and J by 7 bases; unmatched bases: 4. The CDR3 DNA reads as TGTGCCAGCTCACCACAGGGGGCTGAAAATGAGCAGTTCTTC. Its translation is CASSPQGAENEQFF. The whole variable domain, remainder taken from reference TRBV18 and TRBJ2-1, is NAGVMQNPRHLVRRRGQEARLRCSPMKGHSHVYWYRQLPEEGLKFMVYLQKENIIDESGMPKERFSAEFPKEGPSILRIQQVVRGDSAAYFCASSPQGAENEQFFGPGTRLTVL.

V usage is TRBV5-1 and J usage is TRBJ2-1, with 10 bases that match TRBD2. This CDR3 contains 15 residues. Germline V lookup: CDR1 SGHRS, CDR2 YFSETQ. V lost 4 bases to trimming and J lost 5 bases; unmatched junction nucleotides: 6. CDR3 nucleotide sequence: TGCGCCAGCAGCCCGTCTAGCGGGAGCGACAATGAGCAGTTCTTC. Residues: CASSPSSGSDNEQFF.

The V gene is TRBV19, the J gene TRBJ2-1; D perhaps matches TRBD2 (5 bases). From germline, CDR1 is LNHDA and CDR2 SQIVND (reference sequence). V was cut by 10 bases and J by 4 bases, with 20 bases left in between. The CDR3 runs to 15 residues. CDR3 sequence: CATLRGGSTYNEQFF. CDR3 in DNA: TGTGCCACCCTCCGGGGTGGGAGTACATACAATGAGCAGTTCTTC.

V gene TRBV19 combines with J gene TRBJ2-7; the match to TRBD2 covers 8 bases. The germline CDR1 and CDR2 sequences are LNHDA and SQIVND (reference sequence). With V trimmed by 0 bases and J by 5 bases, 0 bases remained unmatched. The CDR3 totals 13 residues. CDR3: CASSIDGGDEQYF. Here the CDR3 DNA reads TGTGCCAGTAGTATAGACGGGGGGGACGAGCAGTACTTC.

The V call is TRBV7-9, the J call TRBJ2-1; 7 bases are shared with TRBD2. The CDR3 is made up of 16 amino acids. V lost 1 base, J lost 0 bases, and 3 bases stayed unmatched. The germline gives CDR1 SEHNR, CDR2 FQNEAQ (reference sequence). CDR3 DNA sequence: TGTGCCAGCAGCTTAGACATAGCGGGCTCCTACAATGAGCAGTTCTTC. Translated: CASSLDIAGSYNEQFF.

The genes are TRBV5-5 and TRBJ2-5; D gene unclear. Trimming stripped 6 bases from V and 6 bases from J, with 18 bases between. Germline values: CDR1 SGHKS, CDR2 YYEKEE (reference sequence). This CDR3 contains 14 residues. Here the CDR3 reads CASNSRGTSQTQYF. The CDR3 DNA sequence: TGTGCCAGCAATTCTAGAGGAACCTCACAGACCCAGTACTTC.

CDR3 sequence: CASDRTSGMVETQYF. DNA for the CDR3: TGTGCCAGCGATAGGACTAGCGGGATGGTAGAGACCCAGTACTTC. V is TRBV2 and J is TRBJ2-5; TRBD2 agrees at 12 bases. This CDR3 region has 15 residues. Unmatched junction bases numbered 8, after V lost 8 bases and J lost 4 bases. Germline V gene lookup returns CDR1 SNHLY and CDR2 FYNNEI.

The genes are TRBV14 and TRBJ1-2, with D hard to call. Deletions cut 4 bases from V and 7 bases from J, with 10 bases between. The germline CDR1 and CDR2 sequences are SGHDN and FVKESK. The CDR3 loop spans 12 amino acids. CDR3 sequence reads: CASSPSLGGYTF. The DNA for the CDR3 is TGTGCCAGCAGCCCATCACTTGGTGGCTACACCTTC.

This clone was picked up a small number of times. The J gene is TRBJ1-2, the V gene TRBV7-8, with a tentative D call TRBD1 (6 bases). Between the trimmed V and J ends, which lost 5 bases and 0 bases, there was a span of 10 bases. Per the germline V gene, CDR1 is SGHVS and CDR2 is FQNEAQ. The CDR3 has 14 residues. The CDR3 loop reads CASSRTDSNYGYTF. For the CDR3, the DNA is TGTGCCAGCAGCAGGACAGATTCTAACTATGGCTACACCTTC. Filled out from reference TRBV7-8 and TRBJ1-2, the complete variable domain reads GAGVSQSPRYKVAKRGQDVALRCDPISGHVSLFWYQQALGQGPEFLTYFQNEAQLDKSGLPSDRFFAERPEGSVSTLKIQRTQQEDSAVYLCASSRTDSNYGYTFGSGTRLTVV.

CDR3 DNA sequence: TGTGCCACCAGCGCGGCCGGGACAGGGGGCCGGCAGTACTTC. Protein: CATSAAGTGGRQYF. This chain uses TRBV24-1 with TRBJ2-7, with TRBD1 matching 12 bases. CDR3 size: 14 residues. Germline V lookup: CDR1 KGHDR, CDR2 SFDVKD. V shed 7 bases, J shed 9 bases, and the junction held 9 bases outside the gene matches.

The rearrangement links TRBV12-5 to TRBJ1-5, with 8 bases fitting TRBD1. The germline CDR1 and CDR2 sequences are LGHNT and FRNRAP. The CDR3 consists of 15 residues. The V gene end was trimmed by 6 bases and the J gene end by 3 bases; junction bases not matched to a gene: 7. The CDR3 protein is CASGTGTGSNQPQHF. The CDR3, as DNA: TGTGCTAGTGGGACCGGGACAGGCTCCAATCAGCCCCAGCATTTT.

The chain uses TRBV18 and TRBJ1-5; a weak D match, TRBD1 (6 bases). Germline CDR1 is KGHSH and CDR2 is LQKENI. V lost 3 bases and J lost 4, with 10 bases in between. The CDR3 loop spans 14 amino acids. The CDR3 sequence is CASSPGTSNQPQHF. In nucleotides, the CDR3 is TGTGCCAGCTCACCGGGGACATCAAATCAGCCCCAGCATTTT.

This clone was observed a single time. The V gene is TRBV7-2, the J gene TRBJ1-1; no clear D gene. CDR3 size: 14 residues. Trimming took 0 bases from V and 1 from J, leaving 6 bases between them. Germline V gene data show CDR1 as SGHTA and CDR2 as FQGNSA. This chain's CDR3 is CASSLAFRNTEAFF. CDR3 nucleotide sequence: TGTGCCAGCAGCTTAGCATTTAGGAACACTGAAGCTTTCTTT. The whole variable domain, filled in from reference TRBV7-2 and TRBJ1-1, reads GAGVSQSPSNKVTEKGKDVELRCDPISGHTALYWYRQSLGQGLEFLIYFQGNSAPDKSGLPSDRFSAERTGGSVSTLTIQRTQQEDSAVYLCASSLAFRNTEAFFGQGTRLTVV.

This chain's CDR3 is CASSLGQGLYEQYF. CDR3 nucleotide sequence: TGTGCCAGCAGCTTAGGACAGGGACTATACGAGCAGTACTTC. The chain couples TRBV5-6 to TRBJ2-7; the D gene is possibly TRBD1 (8 bases). Trimming cost V 2 bases and J 4 bases, with 13 bases left between them. Germline values: CDR1 SGHDT, CDR2 YYEEEE. The CDR3 has 14 amino acids.

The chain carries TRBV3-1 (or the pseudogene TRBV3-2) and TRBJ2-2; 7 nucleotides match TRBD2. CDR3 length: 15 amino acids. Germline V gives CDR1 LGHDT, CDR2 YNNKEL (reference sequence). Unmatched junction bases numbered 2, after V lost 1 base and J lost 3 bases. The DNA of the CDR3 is TGTGCCAGCAGCCAAGGAGCGGGATACACCGGGGAGCTGTTTTTT. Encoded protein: CASSQGAGYTGELFF.

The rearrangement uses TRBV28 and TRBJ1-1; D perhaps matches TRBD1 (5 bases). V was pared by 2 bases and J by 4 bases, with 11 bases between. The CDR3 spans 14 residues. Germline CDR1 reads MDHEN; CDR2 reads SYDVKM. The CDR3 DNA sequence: TGTGCCAGCAGTTTAGACAGCCGGCGCACTGAAGCTTTCTTT. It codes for CASSLDSRRTEAFF. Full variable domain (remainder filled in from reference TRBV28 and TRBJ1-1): DVKVTQSSRYLVKRTGEKVFLECVQDMDHENMFWYRQDPGLGLRLIYFSYDVKMKEKGDIPEGYSVSREKKERFSLILESASTNQTSMYLCASSLDSRRTEAFFGQGTRLTVV.

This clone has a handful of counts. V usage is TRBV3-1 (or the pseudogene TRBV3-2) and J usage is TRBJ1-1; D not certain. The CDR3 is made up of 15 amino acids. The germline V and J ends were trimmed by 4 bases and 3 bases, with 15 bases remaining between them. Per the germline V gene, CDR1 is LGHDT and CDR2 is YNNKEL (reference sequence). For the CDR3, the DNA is TGTGCCAGCAGCCCAGTTTGGGCAGCTTACACTGAAGCTTTCTTT. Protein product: CASSPVWAAYTEAFF.

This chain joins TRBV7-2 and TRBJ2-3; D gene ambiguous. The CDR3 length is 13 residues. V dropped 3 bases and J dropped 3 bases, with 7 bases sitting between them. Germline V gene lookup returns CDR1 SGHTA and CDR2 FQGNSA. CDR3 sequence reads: CASSLLRTDTQYF. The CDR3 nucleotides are TGTGCCAGCAGCTTGTTGCGTACAGATACGCAGTATTTT.

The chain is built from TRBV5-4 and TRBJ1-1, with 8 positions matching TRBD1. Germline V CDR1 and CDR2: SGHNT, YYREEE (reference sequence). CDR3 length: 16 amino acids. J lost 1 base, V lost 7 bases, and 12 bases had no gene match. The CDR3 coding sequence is TGTGCCAGCTCGATTCAGGGGGCGCTGGGGAACACTGAAGCTTTCTTT. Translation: CASSIQGALGNTEAFF.

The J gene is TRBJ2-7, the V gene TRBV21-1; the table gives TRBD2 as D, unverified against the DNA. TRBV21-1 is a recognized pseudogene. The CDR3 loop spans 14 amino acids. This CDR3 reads CANASWRAAYEQYF. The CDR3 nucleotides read TGTGCCAACGCCAGTTGGCGGGCCGCCTACGAGCAGTACTTC.